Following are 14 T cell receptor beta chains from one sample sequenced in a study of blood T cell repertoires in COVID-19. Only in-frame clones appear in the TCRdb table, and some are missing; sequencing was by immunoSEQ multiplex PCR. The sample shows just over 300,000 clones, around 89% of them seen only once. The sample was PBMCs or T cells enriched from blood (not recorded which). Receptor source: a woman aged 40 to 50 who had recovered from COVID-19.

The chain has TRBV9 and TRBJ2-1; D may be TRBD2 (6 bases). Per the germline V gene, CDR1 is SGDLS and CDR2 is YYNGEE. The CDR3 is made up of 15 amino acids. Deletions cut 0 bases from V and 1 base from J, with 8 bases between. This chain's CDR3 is CASSVAGDSYNEQFF. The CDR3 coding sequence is TGTGCCAGCAGCGTAGCGGGGGATTCCTACAATGAGCAGTTCTTC.

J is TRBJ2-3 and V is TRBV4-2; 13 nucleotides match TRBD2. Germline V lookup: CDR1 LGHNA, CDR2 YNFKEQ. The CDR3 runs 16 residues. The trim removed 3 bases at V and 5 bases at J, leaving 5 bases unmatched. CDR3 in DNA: TGTGCCAGCAGCCATGGAGGACTAGCGGGGGTAGATACGCAGTATTTT. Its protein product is CASSHGGLAGVDTQYF.

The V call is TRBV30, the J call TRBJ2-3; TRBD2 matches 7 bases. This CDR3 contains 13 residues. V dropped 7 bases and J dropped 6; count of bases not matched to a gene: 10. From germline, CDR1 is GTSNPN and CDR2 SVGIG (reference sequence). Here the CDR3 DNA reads TGTGCCTTGACACCTCCACTAGCGGATACGCAGTATTTT. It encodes CALTPPLADTQYF.

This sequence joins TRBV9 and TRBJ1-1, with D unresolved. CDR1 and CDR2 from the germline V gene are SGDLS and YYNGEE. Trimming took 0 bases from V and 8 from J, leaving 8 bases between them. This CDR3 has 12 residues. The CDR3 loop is CASSVGAGEAFF. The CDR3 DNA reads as TGTGCCAGCAGCGTAGGGGCGGGAGAAGCTTTCTTT.

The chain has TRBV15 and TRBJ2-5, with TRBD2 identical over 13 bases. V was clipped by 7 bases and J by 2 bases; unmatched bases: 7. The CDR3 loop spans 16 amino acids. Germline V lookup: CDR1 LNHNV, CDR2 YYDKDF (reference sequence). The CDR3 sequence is CATMRGLAGSQETQYF. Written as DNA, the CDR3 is TGTGCCACCATGCGGGGACTAGCGGGGTCTCAAGAGACCCAGTACTTC.

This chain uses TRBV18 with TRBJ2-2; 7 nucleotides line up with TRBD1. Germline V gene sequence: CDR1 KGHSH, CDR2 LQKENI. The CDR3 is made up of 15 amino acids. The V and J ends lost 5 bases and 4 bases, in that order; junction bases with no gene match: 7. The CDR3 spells CASSSGTAGTGELFF. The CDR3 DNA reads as TGTGCCAGCTCATCCGGGACAGCCGGCACCGGGGAGCTGTTTTTT.

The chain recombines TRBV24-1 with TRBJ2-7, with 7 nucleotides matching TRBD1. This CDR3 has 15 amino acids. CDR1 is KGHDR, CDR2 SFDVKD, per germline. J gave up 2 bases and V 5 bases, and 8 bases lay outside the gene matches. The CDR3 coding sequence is TGTGCCACCAGTGCCCGGGACAGCAAGGCCTACGAGCAGTACTTC. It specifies CATSARDSKAYEQYF.

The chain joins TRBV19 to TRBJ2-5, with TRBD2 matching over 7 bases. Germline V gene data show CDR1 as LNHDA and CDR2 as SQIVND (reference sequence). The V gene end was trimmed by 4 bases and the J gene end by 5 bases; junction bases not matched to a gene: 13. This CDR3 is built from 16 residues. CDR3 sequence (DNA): TGTGCCAGTAGTACGGGGACTGACTCCGGGAGGGAGACCCAGTACTTC. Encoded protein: CASSTGTDSGRETQYF.

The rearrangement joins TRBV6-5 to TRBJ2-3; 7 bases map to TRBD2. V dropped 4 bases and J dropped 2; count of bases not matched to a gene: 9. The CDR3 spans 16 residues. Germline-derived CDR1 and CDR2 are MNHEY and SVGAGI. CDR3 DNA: TGTGCCAGCAGTTCATCTTCAGCGGGGCCCACAGATACGCAGTATTTT. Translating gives CASSSSSAGPTDTQYF.

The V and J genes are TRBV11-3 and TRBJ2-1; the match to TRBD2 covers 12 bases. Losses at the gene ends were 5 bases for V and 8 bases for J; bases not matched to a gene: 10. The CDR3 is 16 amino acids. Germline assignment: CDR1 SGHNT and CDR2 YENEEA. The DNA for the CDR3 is TGTGCCAGCAGCCCCCGACTAGCGGGAGAAACAGATGAGCAGTTCTTC. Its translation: CASSPRLAGETDEQFF.

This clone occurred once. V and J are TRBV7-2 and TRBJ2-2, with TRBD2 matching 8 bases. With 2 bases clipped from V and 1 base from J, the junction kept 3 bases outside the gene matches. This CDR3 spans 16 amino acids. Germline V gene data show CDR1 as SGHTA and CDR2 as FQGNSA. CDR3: CASSLSLAGNTGELFF. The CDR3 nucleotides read TGTGCCAGCAGCTTAAGCCTAGCGGGGAACACCGGGGAGCTGTTTTTT.

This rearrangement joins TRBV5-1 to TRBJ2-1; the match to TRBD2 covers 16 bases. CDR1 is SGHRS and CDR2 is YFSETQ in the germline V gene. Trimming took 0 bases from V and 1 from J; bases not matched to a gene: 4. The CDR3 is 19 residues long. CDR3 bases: TGCGCCAGCAGCTTGGAGGGACTAGCGGGGGGGCGTTCCTACAATGAGCAGTTCTTC. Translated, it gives CASSLEGLAGGRSYNEQFF.

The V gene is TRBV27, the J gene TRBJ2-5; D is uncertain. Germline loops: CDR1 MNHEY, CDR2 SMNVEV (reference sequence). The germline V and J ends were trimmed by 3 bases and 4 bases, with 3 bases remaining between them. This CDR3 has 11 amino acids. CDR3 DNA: TGTGCCAGCAGTTTTAGAGAGACCCAGTACTTC. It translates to CASSFRETQYF.

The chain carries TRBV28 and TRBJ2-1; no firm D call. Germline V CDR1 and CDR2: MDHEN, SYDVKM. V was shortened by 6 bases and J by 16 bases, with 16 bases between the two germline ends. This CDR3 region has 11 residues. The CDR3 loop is CASSSSRALFF. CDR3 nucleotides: TGTGCCAGCAGCTCCTCGAGAGCGCTCTTCTTC.